This TCR beta chain was sequenced during a study of blood T cell repertoires in COVID-19. As for the study in general: Italy, Spain and the United States were the sources of the convalescent and acute COVID-19 samples.

The CDR3 sequence is 14 residues long. The ends were cut back, 2 bases at V and 0 bases at J, with 8 bases in the middle. Germline loops: CDR1 SGHNT, CDR2 YYREEE (reference sequence). In the source study's methods: Reference gene primer amplification yielded estimated nucleated cell counts. Libraries were prepared by immunoSEQ multiplex PCR; TCRdb keeps only in-frame clonotypes and omits some of them. V and J calls and clone size come straight from that table; D and trimming were deduced from the DNA. The top ten clones hold about 7.1% of a sample with about 240,000 clones, approximately 86% of them seen once.

Material: peripheral blood. This receptor was taken from a woman in her sixties or seventies with active or convalescent COVID-19. The gene calls are TRBV5-4 and TRBJ1-1, with D tentatively TRBD1 (5 bases). Here the CDR3 DNA reads TGTGCCAGCAGCTTACAGGTTCTGAACACTGAAGCTTTCTTT. The encoded protein is CASSLQVLNTEAFF.